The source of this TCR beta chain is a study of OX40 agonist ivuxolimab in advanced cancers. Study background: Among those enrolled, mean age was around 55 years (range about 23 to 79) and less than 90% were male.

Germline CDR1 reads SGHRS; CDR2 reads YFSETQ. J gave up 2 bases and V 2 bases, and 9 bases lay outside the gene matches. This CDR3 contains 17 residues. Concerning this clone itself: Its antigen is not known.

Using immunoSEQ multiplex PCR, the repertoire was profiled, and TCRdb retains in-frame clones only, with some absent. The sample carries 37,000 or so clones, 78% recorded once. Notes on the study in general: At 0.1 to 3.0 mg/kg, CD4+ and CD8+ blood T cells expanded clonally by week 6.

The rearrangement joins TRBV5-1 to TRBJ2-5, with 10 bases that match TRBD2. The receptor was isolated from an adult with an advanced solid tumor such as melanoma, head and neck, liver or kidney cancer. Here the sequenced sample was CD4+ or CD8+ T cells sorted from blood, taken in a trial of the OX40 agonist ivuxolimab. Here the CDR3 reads CASSFILAGVGQETQYF. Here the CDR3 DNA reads TGCGCCAGCAGCTTTATCCTAGCGGGAGTGGGGCAAGAGACCCAGTACTTC.